The 30 T cell receptor beta chains below come from one sample, sequenced in a study of T-cell memory formation after mild COVID-19. From the 5' RACE reads, TCRdb called clonotypes with MiXCR, one entry per CDR3 protein. The table records 160,000 or so distinct CDR3 sequences, roughly 28% of them present only once. Specimen: PBMCs or a T cell subset sorted from them (not recorded which). These TCRs come from an adult woman who had mild COVID-19 (a few samples of this study predate the infection). Cell type and time point are not known.

This clonotype occurred a few times. The J gene is TRBJ1-2, the V gene TRBV7-2, with TRBD1 matching over 7 bases. With V trimmed by 3 bases and J by 4 bases, 5 bases remained unmatched. The CDR3 sequence is 14 residues long. CDR1 and CDR2 (germline): SGHTA, FQGNSA. The CDR3, as DNA: TGTGCCAGCAGCTTGAAGACAGGGCCCTATGGCTACACCTTC. This gives the protein CASSLKTGPYGYTF.

The chain is built from TRBV10-3 and TRBJ2-5; D is unclear. V was trimmed by 4 bases and J by 4 bases, leaving 13 bases between them. Germline-derived CDR1 and CDR2 are ENHRY and SYGVKD. This CDR3 is 14 amino acids long. The CDR3 coding sequence is TGTGCCATCAGTGCGTCAAGGCTAGTAGAGACCCAGTACTTC. Its protein product is CAISASRLVETQYF.

This clonotype appeared a single time. The V gene is TRBV11-3, the J gene TRBJ2-7; D uncertain. This CDR3 comprises 15 residues. CDR1 and CDR2 from the germline V gene are SGHNT and YENEEA. V was trimmed by 5 bases and J by 0 bases, leaving 14 bases between them. In nucleotides, the CDR3 is TGTGCCAGCAGCCCCTTAGAGGTCAGCTCCTACGAGCAGTACTTC. Its translation is CASSPLEVSSYEQYF. The variable domain in full, completed from reference TRBV11-3 and TRBJ2-7, reads EAGVVQSPRYKIIEKKQPVAFWCNPISGHNTLYWYLQNLGQGPELLIRYENEEAVDDSQLPKDRFSAERLKGVDSTLKIQPAELGDSAVYLCASSPLEVSSYEQYFGPGTRLTVT.

This clonotype occurred a few times. The chain employs TRBV11-3 and TRBJ2-7, with TRBD1 matching 7 bases. The CDR3 contains 13 residues. V was clipped by 5 bases and J by 5 bases; unmatched bases: 6. CDR1 SGHNT and CDR2 YENEEA come from the germline V gene. The CDR3 reads CASSPYRGHEQYF. The CDR3 nucleotides read TGTGCCAGCAGCCCCTACAGGGGCCACGAGCAGTACTTC. The full variable domain, in which reference TRBV11-3 and TRBJ2-7 provide the parts outside the CDR3, is EAGVVQSPRYKIIEKKQPVAFWCNPISGHNTLYWYLQNLGQGPELLIRYENEEAVDDSQLPKDRFSAERLKGVDSTLKIQPAELGDSAVYLCASSPYRGHEQYFGPGTRLTVT.

The rearrangement links TRBV20-1 to TRBJ1-5; 7 bases are a match to TRBD1. The CDR3 spans 13 residues. J gave up 4 bases and V 5 bases, and 5 bases lay outside the gene matches. In germline, CDR1 is DFQATT, CDR2 SNEGSKA (reference sequence). The CDR3 region has the DNA TGCAGTGCTCCTACAGGGGCGAATCAGCCCCAGCATTTT. Translated: CSAPTGANQPQHF.

J is TRBJ2-7 and V is TRBV2, with 10 bases aligning to TRBD1. V lost 6 bases and J lost 5; bases outside the gene matches: 4. CDR3 length: 13 residues. Germline lookup yields CDR1 SNHLY and CDR2 FYNNEI. CDR3 nucleotide sequence: TGTGCCAGCAGCCGACAGGGGGCCCACGAGCAGTACTTC. As protein: CASSRQGAHEQYF.

The chain is built from TRBV6-6 and TRBJ2-2; D ambiguous. Germline CDR1 and CDR2: MNHNY and SVGAGI (reference sequence). V was clipped by 4 bases and J by 1 base, with 10 bases between them. This CDR3 comprises 15 residues. As DNA, the CDR3 is TGTGCCAGCAGTTCCGAGGAGCGGAACACCGGGGAGCTGTTTTTT. Its protein product is CASSSEERNTGELFF.

The chain links TRBV4-1 to TRBJ1-5, with D tentatively TRBD1 (6 bases). With 4 bases removed from V and 5 bases from J, the gap between germline ends came to 21 bases. The germline V gene has CDR1 MGHRA and CDR2 YSYEKL. CDR3 length: 17 amino acids. The CDR3 DNA reads as TGCGCCAGCAGCCGAGACGACCAGGGGATGGGACATCAGCCCCAGCATTTT. Translating gives CASSRDDQGMGHQPQHF.

The chain employs TRBV2 and TRBJ2-1; tentatively, D is TRBD1 or TRBD2 (5 bases each). Looked up from germline, CDR1 is SNHLY and CDR2 is FYNNEI. There are 15 residues in the CDR3. V lost 7 bases and J 2 bases, leaving 15 bases between the germline ends. Written as DNA, the CDR3 is TGTGCCAGCAAAATGCAAGGGACGGCCTACAATGAGCAGTTCTTC. It encodes CASKMQGTAYNEQFF.

The chain carries TRBV12-3 or TRBV12-4 and TRBJ2-5; D unresolved. Trimming took 7 bases from V and 1 from J, leaving 13 bases between them. CDR3 length: 14 amino acids. Here the CDR3 reads CASKSDTVQETQYF. The CDR3 nucleotides read TGTGCCAGCAAGTCTGACACCGTCCAAGAGACCCAGTACTTC.

This clonotype came up a few times. The rearrangement joins TRBV5-1 to TRBJ2-7; tentatively, D is TRBD1 or TRBD2 (6 bases each). V lost 7 bases to trimming and J lost 6 bases, with 17 bases between them. The CDR3 contains 13 residues. Germline V gene lookup returns CDR1 SGHRS and CDR2 YFSETQ. CDR3 bases: TGCGCCAGCTCGGCCGGGGGCCCACGCGAGCAGTACTTC. Translating it yields CASSAGGPREQYF.

The chain links TRBV7-2 to TRBJ1-1, with 7 bases fitting TRBD1. The length of the CDR3 is 14 residues. Germline CDR1 SGHTA, CDR2 FQGNSA. V was pared by 4 bases and J by 1 base, with 3 bases of the junction left unmatched. CDR3 region: CASSWGQQNTEAFF. The CDR3 nucleotides read TGTGCCAGCAGCTGGGGACAGCAGAACACTGAAGCTTTCTTT.

This clonotype showed up just a few times. V is TRBV27 and J is TRBJ1-2; D remains unclear. V was trimmed by 5 bases and J by 0 bases, leaving 19 bases between them. Looked up from germline, CDR1 is MNHEY and CDR2 is SMNVEV (reference sequence). CDR3 length: 17 amino acids. CDR3 bases: TGTGCCAGCAGTCCATTACCGAACAGTGAGCCTAACTATGGCTACACCTTC. This encodes CASSPLPNSEPNYGYTF.

V and J are TRBV7-2 and TRBJ2-7; maybe TRBD1 (5 bases). Trimming removed 2 bases at V and 2 bases at J, with 7 bases between. Germline CDR1 is SGHTA and CDR2 is FQGNSA. The CDR3 runs to 13 residues. Here the CDR3 reads CASSLYRTYEQYF. The CDR3 DNA sequence: TGTGCCAGCAGCTTATACAGGACCTACGAGCAGTACTTC. The variable domain in full, with the rest retrieved from reference TRBV7-2 and TRBJ2-7, is GAGVSQSPSNKVTEKGKDVELRCDPISGHTALYWYRQSLGQGLEFLIYFQGNSAPDKSGLPSDRFSAERTGGSVSTLTIQRTQQEDSAVYLCASSLYRTYEQYFGPGTRLTVT.

V usage is TRBV3-1 and J usage is TRBJ1-2; D is unresolved. This CDR3 is 15 amino acids long. V was pared by 1 base and J by 8 bases, with 17 bases between. Germline CDR1 is LGHDT and CDR2 is YNNKEL (reference sequence). CDR3 sequence reads: CASSQGVNAAGGYTF. The CDR3 DNA reads TGTGCCAGCAGCCAAGGGGTCAACGCAGCCGGGGGCTACACCTTC.

The chain recombines TRBV7-6 with TRBJ2-5; TRBD2 aligns across 15 bases. The CDR3 spans 17 residues. CDR1 and CDR2 (germline): SGHVS, FNYEAQ. The V gene end was trimmed by 5 bases and the J gene end by 5 bases; junction bases not matched to a gene: 9. This chain's CDR3 is CASSPRTSGGATETQYF. CDR3 sequence (DNA): TGTGCCAGCAGCCCTAGGACTAGCGGGGGGGCTACGGAGACCCAGTACTTC.

Only a few counts were recorded for this clonotype. The chain carries TRBV20-1 and TRBJ1-1; D remains unclear. Deletions cut 0 bases from V and 8 bases from J, with 7 bases between. From germline, CDR1 is DFQATT and CDR2 SNEGSKA (reference sequence). This CDR3 is built from 11 residues. The CDR3 coding sequence is TGCAGTGCTAGAGATGGAGGGGAAGCTTTCTTT. Residues: CSARDGGEAFF.

The chain recombines TRBV30 with TRBJ2-1; no definite D call. The CDR3 sequence is 11 residues long. Germline V gives CDR1 GTSNPN, CDR2 SVGIG (reference sequence). V was cut by 0 bases and J by 7 bases, with 4 bases left in between. The CDR3 loop reads CAWSVRNEQFF. CDR3 sequence (DNA): TGTGCCTGGAGTGTACGGAATGAGCAGTTCTTC. Supplemented by reference TRBV30 and TRBJ2-1, the full variable domain reads SQTIHQWPATLVQPVGSPLSLECTVEGTSNPNLYWYRQAAGRGLQLLFYSVGIGQISSEVPQNLSASRPQDRQFILSSKKLLLSDSGFYLCAWSVRNEQFFGPGTRLTVL.

The CDR3 DNA reads as TGCAGCACCATCGGGGGGCTCCAGGCAGATACGCAGTATTTT. This sequence encodes CSTIGGLQADTQYF. The chain recombines TRBV29-1 with TRBJ2-3; D may be TRBD2 (7 bases). CDR1 is SQVTM and CDR2 is ANQGSEA in the germline V gene. The CDR3 has 14 amino acids. Trimming removed 8 bases from V and 4 bases from J, with 19 bases in between.

This clonotype was observed a few times. This rearrangement joins TRBV30 to TRBJ1-1; D call uncertain. Trimming pared 0 bases from V and 4 bases from J, leaving 12 bases between. Germline values: CDR1 GTSNPN, CDR2 SVGIG (reference sequence). The CDR3 loop spans 14 amino acids. In nucleotides, the CDR3 is TGTGCCTGGAGTGTACGATGGAGTAGCACTGAAGCTTTCTTT. Its translation: CAWSVRWSSTEAFF.

The table lists this clonotype with a few counts. The V call is TRBV30, the J call TRBJ2-5; 7 bases are a match to TRBD1. The J segment lost 5 bases and the V segment lost 6 bases, leaving 15 bases of the junction unmatched. The CDR3 loop spans 15 amino acids. The germline V gene has CDR1 GTSNPN and CDR2 SVGIG (reference sequence). The CDR3 is CACTDRQGVGETQYF. The CDR3, as DNA: TGTGCCTGTACGGACAGGCAGGGGGTTGGCGAGACCCAGTACTTC.

J is TRBJ2-3 and V is TRBV5-4, with 8 bases fitting TRBD2. The CDR3 spans 15 residues. CDR1 and CDR2 from the germline V gene are SGHNT and YYREEE (reference sequence). Trimming at V came to 1 base and at J to 1 base, leaving 2 bases not matched to a gene. CDR3 nucleotide sequence: TGTGCCAGCAGCTTGCGGCGGGAGGGCACAGATACGCAGTATTTT. It codes for CASSLRREGTDTQYF.

In DNA, the CDR3 is TGTGCCAGCAGCTTTTCCTTCCCCGACAATGAGCAGTTCTTC. Amino acids: CASSFSFPDNEQFF. The V gene is TRBV7-3, the J gene TRBJ2-1, with D unclear. This CDR3 has 14 amino acids. Trimming stripped 3 bases from V and 5 bases from J, with 11 bases between. From germline, CDR1 is SGHTA and CDR2 FQGTGA.

This chain uses TRBV4-2 with TRBJ2-1; 14 bases match TRBD2. This CDR3 comprises 19 residues. The V and J ends lost 4 bases and 4 bases, in that order; junction bases with no gene match: 12. CDR1 is LGHNA and CDR2 is YNFKEQ in the germline V gene. The CDR3 bases are TGTGCCAGCAGCCTTCGGACTAGCGGGGGGTCCTTACGTTACAATGAGCAGTTCTTC. Its translation: CASSLRTSGGSLRYNEQFF.

This chain uses TRBV5-1 with TRBJ2-1; D tentatively reads TRBD1 or TRBD2 (7 bases each). Germline loops: CDR1 SGHRS, CDR2 YFSETQ. Trimming stripped 4 bases from V and 5 bases from J, with 16 bases between. This CDR3 is built from 15 residues. This chain's CDR3 is CASSNSGTANNEQFF. Written as DNA, the CDR3 is TGCGCCAGCAGCAACAGCGGGACAGCTAACAATGAGCAGTTCTTC.

The chain is built from TRBV6-5 and TRBJ2-5; 9 bases line up with TRBD1. CDR3 size: 15 residues. From germline, CDR1 is MNHEY and CDR2 SVGAGI. V shed 2 bases and J 4 bases; nucleotides not matched to a gene: 5. In DNA form, the CDR3 reads TGTGCCAGCAGTTACGACAGGGGGTCTGTAGAGACCCAGTACTTC. Encoded protein: CASSYDRGSVETQYF.

The chain uses TRBV6-5 and TRBJ2-7; the D call may be TRBD1 or TRBD2 (5 bases each). V lost 6 bases and J 1 base, leaving 16 bases between the germline ends. The CDR3 extends over 15 amino acids. Germline V gives CDR1 MNHEY, CDR2 SVGAGI. Here the CDR3 DNA reads TGTGCCAGCAGGAGAACCGGGACGGCATCCTACGAGCAGTACTTC. Amino acids: CASRRTGTASYEQYF.

The V call is TRBV27, the J call TRBJ2-7; 7 nucleotides agree with TRBD2. The CDR3 is 17 residues long. V lost 2 bases, J lost 2 bases, and 12 bases stayed unmatched. Germline lookup yields CDR1 MNHEY and CDR2 SMNVEV (reference sequence). The CDR3 DNA follows: TGTGCCAGCAGTTTAGGTATTCCGGGAGGACGGGCCTACGAGCAGTACTTC. Translating gives CASSLGIPGGRAYEQYF.

The gene calls are TRBV3-2 and TRBJ1-2; no DNA check was done on the table's D call, TRBD1. TRBV3-2 corresponds to a pseudogene. The CDR3 is 15 amino acids. The CDR3 nucleotides are TGTGCCAGCAGCCAAGACCAGCAGGGGGTCTATGGCTACACCTTC. As protein: CASSQDQQGVYGYTF.

The genes are TRBV6-5 and TRBJ2-5; possibly TRBD1 for D (5 bases). This CDR3 is built from 14 residues. Germline CDR1 is MNHEY and CDR2 is SVGAGI. V was shortened by 5 bases and J by 5 bases, with 15 bases between the two germline ends. Here the CDR3 reads CASSPGQNGETQYF. The DNA of the CDR3 is TGTGCCAGCAGTCCAGGGCAAAATGGGGAGACCCAGTACTTC.